This TCR beta chain was observed in a study of blood T cells in healthy people across ages. This CDR3 has 16 amino acids. Germline CDR1 is KGHSH and CDR2 is LQKENI. Trimming shortened V by 3 bases and J by 2 bases, and 15 bases separated the two germline ends. General observations from the study: PBMCs left unsorted prevented a conclusive naive versus antigen-experienced comparison. Donor CMV infection status was unknown, possibly confounding age-related changes in expanded clonotypes. Naive T cell percentage showed a strong correlation with TCR beta diversity.

As for this clonotype: The antigen remains unidentified.

Sample-barcoded 5' priming and a J-beta primer mix drove a second PCR of 7 to 11 cycles. Individual samples furnished no less than 2.5 million CDR3-containing paired-end reads apiece. MiXCR, run by TCRdb on the 5' RACE reads, gives a single entry per CDR3 protein. The table records hundreds of thousands of distinct CDR3 sequences, 22% of them present only once. The chain recombines TRBV18 with TRBJ2-3, with a possible D match to TRBD1 (7 bases). The TCR originated in a man between 65 and 79 years old in good health. The sequenced sample was blood. The CDR3 bases are TGTGCCAGCTCACCTGATTCCAGGGGGGTCACAGATACGCAGTATTTT. Its translation: CASSPDSRGVTDTQYF.